A single sample gave rise to the 12 T cell receptor beta chains below, sequenced in a study of T cells in Graves' hyperthyroidism and ophthalmopathy. RNA transcripts gave rise to amplified TCR beta CDR3 regions. HTBI primers were employed in a first-round RT-PCR of the TCR CDR3. TCRdb processed the multiplex PCR reads anew with MiXCR; each CDR3 protein has one entry. Seen here are a few hundred thousand distinct CDR3 sequences, around 46% observed once, and the top ten hold about 8%. The sequencing sample was made of peripheral blood or thyroid tissue (not recorded which). The receptors come from a woman under 30 with Graves' hyperthyroidism.

Turning to this clonotype: The junction shows a germline mismatch at one end, possibly a read error. This chain connects TRBV7-2 to TRBJ1-4; 8 nucleotides match TRBD1. Germline V gene data show CDR1 as SGHTA and CDR2 as FQGNSA. The CDR3 spans 16 residues. CDR3 region: CARSHTGTGPNEKLFF. For the CDR3, the DNA is TGTGCCCGCAGCCACACCGGGACAGGCCCTAATGAAAAACTGTTTTTT.

This clonotype was counted at least ten times. J is TRBJ2-7 and V is TRBV29-1, with 7 bases aligning to TRBD2. This CDR3 has 12 amino acids. V was clipped by 8 bases and J by 6 bases; unmatched bases: 10. Germline CDR1 SQVTM, CDR2 ANQGSEA. The CDR3 region is CSFREAGSEQYF. The CDR3 DNA follows: TGCAGCTTTCGGGAGGCCGGGTCCGAGCAGTACTTC.

The sample holds many counts of this clonotype. V is TRBV15 and J is TRBJ1-5; D is undetermined. The V gene lost 0 bases and the J gene lost 0 bases, with 6 bases spanning the gap. The CDR3 sequence is 15 residues long. Germline V lookup: CDR1 LNHNV, CDR2 YYDKDF (reference sequence). The CDR3: CATSREGDSNQPQHF. CDR3 DNA: TGTGCCACCAGCAGAGAGGGAGATAGCAATCAGCCCCAGCATTTT.

This chain uses TRBV7-2 with TRBJ1-3; TRBD1 is a possible D gene (5 bases). V shed 2 bases and J shed 2 bases, with 13 bases lying between them. The CDR3 is made up of 16 amino acids. Germline V gives CDR1 SGHTA, CDR2 FQGNSA. Here the CDR3 DNA reads TGTGCCAGCAGCTTACGGGCCGACAGTGCTGGAAACACCATATATTTT. The encoded protein is CASSLRADSAGNTIYF.

The rearrangement uses TRBV9 and TRBJ1-2; D gene uncertain. CDR3 length: 13 residues. Germline V CDR1 and CDR2: SGDLS, YYNGEE. V lost 0 bases to trimming and J lost 4 bases, with 7 bases between them. CDR3: CASSVGRGYGYTF. The CDR3 DNA sequence: TGTGCCAGCAGCGTAGGCCGGGGCTATGGCTACACCTTC. The entire variable domain, with the rest obtained from reference TRBV9 and TRBJ1-2, is as follows: DSGVTQTPKHLITATGQRVTLRCSPRSGDLSVYWYQQSLDQGLQFLIQYYNGEERAKGNILERFSAQQFPDLHSELNLSSLELGDSALYFCASSVGRGYGYTFGSGTRLTVV.

The V gene is TRBV7-6, the J gene TRBJ2-7; D gene unclear. This CDR3 spans 14 amino acids. In germline, CDR1 is SGHVS, CDR2 FNYEAQ. V lost 4 bases and J lost 2, with 12 bases in between. As DNA, the CDR3 is TGTGCCAGCAGCTCCCGGCAACCTCCCTACGAGCAGTACTTC. Protein: CASSSRQPPYEQYF. The full variable domain, in which reference TRBV7-6 and TRBJ2-7 provide the parts outside the CDR3, is GAGVSQSPRYKVTKRGQDVALRCDPISGHVSLYWYRQALGQGPEFLTYFNYEAQQDKSGLPNDRFSAERPEGSISTLTIQRTEQRDSAMYRCASSSRQPPYEQYFGPGTRLTVT.

This clonotype has at least ten counts. V and J are TRBV7-2 and TRBJ2-7; TRBD2 might be the D (5 bases). The CDR3 extends over 16 amino acids. V gave up 6 bases and J gave up 3 bases, with 21 bases separating them. The germline V gene encodes CDR1 SGHTA and CDR2 FQGNSA. CDR3 sequence (DNA): TGTGCCAGCAGTGGAGAGGACTCCGTCACTTTCTACGAGCAGTACTTC. It is translated as CASSGEDSVTFYEQYF.

The chain recombines TRBV12-3 or TRBV12-4 with TRBJ1-5; a weak D match, TRBD1 (6 bases). This CDR3 comprises 12 residues. Trimming left V 2 bases short and J 12 bases short, with 11 bases between. This CDR3 is CASSLRGMIQHF. As DNA, the CDR3 is TGTGCCAGCAGTTTAAGGGGGATGATCCAGCATTTT.

The chain recombines TRBV7-2 with TRBJ2-3; TRBD2 aligns across 12 bases. The CDR3 extends over 14 amino acids. Unmatched junction bases numbered 3, after V lost 5 bases and J lost 6 bases. Germline loops: CDR1 SGHTA, CDR2 FQGNSA. The CDR3 DNA reads as TGTGCCAGCAGCCGGACTAGCGGGACCGATACGCAGTATTTT. Translating gives CASSRTSGTDTQYF.

The chain has TRBV6-1 and TRBJ2-3; D is perhaps TRBD1 (6 bases). Per germline, CDR1 MNHNS and CDR2 SASEGT. Trimming stripped 5 bases from V and 3 bases from J, with 15 bases between. The CDR3 has 15 amino acids. The CDR3 nucleotides are TGTGCCAGCAGTTACTCGAACCAGGGGACAGATACGCAGTATTTT. Protein product: CASSYSNQGTDTQYF.

A few counts support this clonotype. The V and J genes are TRBV9 and TRBJ2-2; TRBD2 matches at 10 bases. This CDR3 contains 16 residues. The ends lost 3 bases at V and 1 base at J; junction bases unmatched: 3. Germline CDR1 reads SGDLS; CDR2 reads YYNGEE. CDR3 sequence (DNA): TGTGCCAGCAGCGCGCGGACTAGCGGGAACACCGGGGAGCTGTTTTTT. This encodes CASSARTSGNTGELFF.

This clonotype showed up many times. This chain uses TRBV7-3 with TRBJ2-2; perhaps TRBD2 as D (5 bases). Germline CDR1 and CDR2: SGHTA and FQGTGA. V gave up 1 base and J gave up 1 base, with 7 bases separating them. CDR3 size: 15 residues. CDR3 protein: CASSLNAGNTGELFF. CDR3 sequence (DNA): TGTGCCAGCAGCTTAAACGCGGGGAACACCGGGGAGCTGTTTTTT. Full variable domain (outside the CDR3, taken from reference TRBV7-3 and TRBJ2-2): GAGVSQTPSNKVTEKGKYVELRCDPISGHTALYWYRQSLGQGPEFLIYFQGTGAADDSGLPNDRFFAVRPEGSVSTLKIQRTERGDSAVYLCASSLNAGNTGELFFGEGSRLTVL.